Listed below are T cell receptor beta chains from one sample, sequenced in a study of neoadjuvant anti-PD-1 for oral cavity cancer. Method: immunoSEQ multiplex PCR; TCRdb's copy keeps in-frame clones and lacks some. Among 55,000 to 75,000 clones, about 90% were seen once, and the ten largest hold around 2.8%. This material consisted of PBMCs, taken after nivolumab (anti-PD-1) treatment. These receptors all come from a person between 35 and 79 years old with oral cavity squamous cell carcinoma. Each CDR3 is given with its conserved first and last residue. A D gene is named only where the DNA matches it firmly. Some rows have no size entry. The others give once, few or many, or a class for an expanded clone.

V gene: TRBV27; D gene: .; J gene: TRBJ2-2; clone size: once; CDR3 DNA: TGTGCCAGCAGTTTATTGGACGGCCCCGGGGAGCTGTTTTTT; CDR3 protein: CASSLLDGPGELFF
V gene: TRBV14; D gene: TRBD1; J gene: TRBJ2-7; clone size: .; CDR3 DNA: TGTGCCAGCAGCGGTCCGGGACAGAGCTACGAGCAGTACTTC; CDR3 protein: CASSGPGQSYEQYF
V gene: TRBV5-4; D gene: .; J gene: TRBJ2-3; clone size: .; CDR3 DNA: TGTGCCAGCAGCTCGCAAGGGGCAGATACGCAGTATTTT; CDR3 protein: CASSSQGADTQYF
V gene: TRBV5-3; D gene: TRBD1; J gene: TRBJ2-3; clone size: .; CDR3 DNA: TGTGCCAGAAGGGACGGATGTCCGGGACAGGGCGCAGATACGCAGTATTTT; CDR3 protein: CARRDGCPGQGADTQYF
V gene: TRBV5-6; D gene: .; J gene: TRBJ1-3; clone size: .; CDR3 DNA: TGTGCCAGCAGCTTGAGGGGCCTCAACTCTGGAAACACCATATATTTT; CDR3 protein: CASSLRGLNSGNTIYF
V gene: TRBV9; D gene: .; J gene: TRBJ2-3; clone size: .; CDR3 DNA: TGTGCCAGCAGCGTAGACTGGGGGAGGACCACAGATACGCAGTATTTT; CDR3 protein: CASSVDWGRTTDTQYF
V gene: TRBV12-5; D gene: .; J gene: TRBJ1-1; clone size: .; CDR3 DNA: TGTGCTAGTGGGGCCTGGAGGGGGATTGACACTGAAGCTTTCTTT; CDR3 protein: CASGAWRGIDTEAFF
V gene: TRBV6-6; D gene: TRBD2; J gene: TRBJ2-5; clone size: .; CDR3 DNA: TGTGCCAGCAGTGAGCGGGGGGCACAAGAGACCCAGTACTTC; CDR3 protein: CASSERGAQETQYF
V gene: TRBV15; D gene: .; J gene: TRBJ1-3; clone size: few; CDR3 DNA: TGTGCCACCAGCAGTTACCCCCCCTCTGGAAACACCATATATTTT; CDR3 protein: CATSSYPPSGNTIYF
V gene: TRBV19; D gene: TRBD1; J gene: TRBJ1-2; clone size: .; CDR3 DNA: TGTGCCAGTAGTATGGGGTCCGGGACAGGGGTGAGCGGCTACACCTTC; CDR3 protein: CASSMGSGTGVSGYTF
V gene: TRBV30; D gene: TRBD1; J gene: TRBJ1-1; clone size: .; CDR3 DNA: TGTGCCTGGAGCAGGGGGGGCGGACTCCGGCCTGAAGCTTTCTTT; CDR3 protein: CAWSRGGGLRPEAFF
V gene: TRBV7-9; D gene: TRBD2; J gene: TRBJ2-1; clone size: .; CDR3 DNA: TGTGCCAGCAGCTTAGGTCAAGCGGGGGCCCACAATGAGCAGTTCTTC; CDR3 protein: CASSLGQAGAHNEQFF
V gene: TRBV6-6; D gene: TRBD1; J gene: TRBJ2-5; clone size: .; CDR3 DNA: TGTGCCAGCAGCCGTCGACAGGGTCAAGAGACCCAGTACTTC; CDR3 protein: CASSRRQGQETQYF
V gene: TRBV6-5; D gene: .; J gene: TRBJ1-3; clone size: few; CDR3 DNA: TGTGCCAGCAGTTCAGCCCCAAGTGGAAACACCATATATTTT; CDR3 protein: CASSSAPSGNTIYF
V gene: TRBV14; D gene: .; J gene: TRBJ1-1; clone size: few; CDR3 DNA: TGTGCCAGCAGCCTAGGGGGGCACGTCACTGAAGCTTTCTTT; CDR3 protein: CASSLGGHVTEAFF
V gene: TRBV7-7; D gene: .; J gene: TRBJ2-1; clone size: .; CDR3 DNA: TGTGCTAGCAGCTTATCAGGGTCCAATGAGCAGTTCTTC; CDR3 protein: CASSLSGSNEQFF
V gene: TRBV4-1; D gene: TRBD1; J gene: TRBJ1-2; clone size: .; CDR3 DNA: TGCGCCAGCAGTTTCCCAGCCAGGGGGGACTATGGCTACACCTTC; CDR3 protein: CASSFPARGDYGYTF
V gene: TRBV5-5; D gene: .; J gene: TRBJ1-5; clone size: .; CDR3 DNA: TGTGCCAGCAGCCAGATGACAGAAAGCAATCAGCCCCAGCATTTT; CDR3 protein: CASSQMTESNQPQHF
V gene: TRBV4-2; D gene: .; J gene: TRBJ2-1; clone size: .; CDR3 DNA: TGTGCCAGCAACCCGGACAGAGACTACAATGAGCAGTTCTTC; CDR3 protein: CASNPDRDYNEQFF
V gene: TRBV29-1; D gene: .; J gene: TRBJ2-1; clone size: .; CDR3 DNA: TGCAGCGTTGAGGAATTCCGGGAGCAGTTCTTC; CDR3 protein: CSVEEFREQFF
V gene: TRBV6-1; D gene: TRBD1; J gene: TRBJ2-5; clone size: .; CDR3 DNA: TGTGCCAGCAGTGACACAGGGGGCAGGGAGACCCAGTACTTC; CDR3 protein: CASSDTGGRETQYF